The 14 T cell receptor beta chains below all came from one sample that was sequenced in a study of T cell repertoires in cytomegalovirus infection. TCRdb reprocessed the reads via MiXCR and lists one record per CDR3 protein. The table includes about 890,000 distinct CDR3 sequences, 31% detected once. Antigens for these TCRs are unknown. This specimen consisted of cultured CD8+ T cells from PBMCs, obtained from culture after CMV antigen stimulation. All receptors come from a human donor in good health (CMV status not recorded). Some clones in this sample may be carry-over from other donors' samples.

The rearrangement links TRBV29-1 to TRBJ2-2; D is undetermined. The length of the CDR3 is 14 residues. Germline assignment: CDR1 SQVTM and CDR2 ANQGSEA. With 7 bases removed from V and 0 bases from J, the gap between germline ends came to 12 bases. CDR3 loop: CSALLGSNTGELFF. The CDR3 bases are TGCAGCGCGCTACTGGGCTCGAACACCGGGGAGCTGTTTTTT.

This clonotype appeared a few times. The CDR3 here is CASNSNRDVDYEQYV. For the CDR3, the DNA is TGTGCCAGCAATAGTAACCGGGACGTTGACTACGAGCAGTACGTC. This sequence joins TRBV6-2 or TRBV6-3 and TRBJ2-7; D may correspond to TRBD1 or TRBD2 (5 bases each). Per germline, CDR1 MNHEY and CDR2 SVGEGT. Trimming left V 7 bases short and J 3 bases short, with 19 bases between. The CDR3 consists of 15 residues.

This clonotype was detected only a few times. The chain carries TRBV29-1 and TRBJ2-7; D not resolved. CDR1 is SQVTM and CDR2 is ANQGSEA in the germline V gene. The CDR3 is 16 amino acids. V gave up 0 bases and J gave up 0 bases, with 15 bases separating them. CDR3 amino acids: CSVEDPSVSSSYEQYF. The CDR3 DNA sequence: TGCAGCGTTGAAGACCCTTCAGTGAGCAGCTCCTACGAGCAGTACTTC.

V gene TRBV6-2 or TRBV6-3 combines with J gene TRBJ1-2, with D perhaps TRBD1 (6 bases). V gave up 6 bases and J gave up 5 bases, with 28 bases separating them. Per germline, CDR1 MNHEY and CDR2 SVGEGT. The CDR3 is 18 amino acids. The DNA of the CDR3 is TGTGCCAGCAGCCCGGCTACGTATCCCGGGACACGGAGTTATGGCTACACCTTC. Protein product: CASSPATYPGTRSYGYTF.

The chain joins TRBV7-2 to TRBJ2-2; D call uncertain. Germline V gives CDR1 SGHTA, CDR2 FQGNSA. The CDR3 covers 11 residues. The V gene lost 6 bases and the J gene lost 9 bases, with 8 bases spanning the gap. The CDR3 DNA reads as TGTGCCAGCAGTCCCTCCCGGGAGCTGTTTTTT. It specifies CASSPSRELFF.

The gene calls are TRBV6-1 and TRBJ2-1; TRBD1 aligns across 9 bases. The CDR3 has 16 amino acids. Losses at the gene ends were 5 bases for V and 8 bases for J; bases not matched to a gene: 13. From germline, CDR1 is MNHNS and CDR2 SASEGT. Here the CDR3 DNA reads TGTGCCAGCAGTTCCAGATCGGGACAGGGTCGGGATGAGCAGTTCTTC. Its protein product is CASSSRSGQGRDEQFF.

V and J are TRBV24-1 and TRBJ2-3; 8 bases agree with TRBD1. CDR3 length: 14 residues. Trimming at V came to 7 bases and at J to 3 bases, leaving 5 bases not matched to a gene. The germline gives CDR1 KGHDR, CDR2 SFDVKD. The CDR3 loop is CATSLDRVTDTQYF. The CDR3 DNA reads as TGTGCCACCAGCTTGGACAGGGTAACAGATACGCAGTATTTT.

This rearrangement joins TRBV19 to TRBJ1-2; TRBD1 matches at 9 bases. The CDR3 contains 13 residues. The germline gives CDR1 LNHDA, CDR2 SQIVND (reference sequence). V dropped 3 bases and J dropped 6; count of bases not matched to a gene: 2. CDR3 sequence (DNA): TGTGCCAGTAGTATCGGGACAGGGAATGGCTACACCTTC. As protein: CASSIGTGNGYTF. Full variable domain (remainder filled in from reference TRBV19 and TRBJ1-2): DGGITQSPKYLFRKEGQNVTLSCEQNLNHDAMYWYRQDPGQGLRLIYYSQIVNDFQKGDIAEGYSVSREKKESFPLTVTSAQKNPTAFYLCASSIGTGNGYTFGSGTRLTVV.

This chain connects TRBV7-8 to TRBJ1-1; 8 positions match TRBD1. Germline V gene lookup returns CDR1 SGHVS and CDR2 FQNEAQ. CDR3 length: 14 amino acids. With V trimmed by 3 bases and J by 6 bases, 6 bases remained unmatched. The CDR3 protein is CASSFTGGIAEAFF. The CDR3 nucleotides read TGTGCCAGCAGCTTCACAGGGGGTATAGCTGAAGCTTTCTTT.

This clonotype was seen a single time. Given a much more abundant clone one base away, this may be a read error. This rearrangement joins TRBV7-2 to TRBJ2-1, with 7 bases lining up with TRBD2. The CDR3 spans 16 residues. Germline V lookup: CDR1 SGHTA, CDR2 FQGNSA. CDR3: CVSTPGGLPFYNEQFF. CDR3 nucleotides: TGTGTCAGCACCCCGGGGGGACTTCCTTTCTACAATGAGCAGTTCTTC. Drawing the rest from reference TRBV7-2 and TRBJ2-1, the complete variable domain is GAGVSQSPSNKVTEKGKDVELRCDPISGHTALYWYRQSLGQGLEFLIYFQGNSAPDKSGLPSDRFSAERTGGSVSTLTIQRTQQEDSAVYLCVSTPGGLPFYNEQFFGPGTRLTVL.

The CDR3 protein is CASSLETSGSSYNEQFF. The CDR3 region has the DNA TGCGCCAGCAGCCTGGAAACTAGCGGGAGCTCCTACAATGAGCAGTTCTTC. The genes are TRBV4-1 and TRBJ2-1; 11 nucleotides align to TRBD2. With 4 bases clipped from V and 0 bases from J, the junction kept 5 bases outside the gene matches. The CDR3 has 17 amino acids. From germline, CDR1 is MGHRA and CDR2 YSYEKL.

This clonotype was picked up one time. The chain joins TRBV20-1 to TRBJ1-1; D gene ambiguous. Per the germline V gene, CDR1 is DFQATT and CDR2 is SNEGSKA (reference sequence). The CDR3 covers 14 residues. The V gene lost 4 bases and the J gene lost 8 bases, with 20 bases spanning the gap. For the CDR3, the DNA is TGCAGTGCTACCCCTTCTGTGGGCGGAACAGAAGCTTTCTTT. Translating it yields CSATPSVGGTEAFF.

This clonotype appeared a few times. This chain joins TRBV12-3 or TRBV12-4 and TRBJ2-3; D is perhaps TRBD2 (6 bases). V gave up 7 bases and J gave up 0 bases, with 14 bases separating them. The CDR3 length is 15 residues. CDR3 region: CASTSGTSSTDTQYF. In nucleotides, the CDR3 is TGTGCCAGCACCTCGGGGACTTCTAGCACAGATACGCAGTATTTT.

The chain combines TRBV5-5 with TRBJ1-5; weak D call: TRBD1 (6 bases). The CDR3 is 15 residues long. V shed 0 bases and J shed 3 bases, with 10 bases lying between them. CDR1 is SGHKS and CDR2 is YYEKEE in the germline V gene (reference sequence). Written as DNA, the CDR3 is TGTGCCAGCAGCTTGGTGGACAGCAACAATCAGCCCCAGCATTTT. Its translation: CASSLVDSNNQPQHF. The complete variable domain, with remaining parts taken from reference TRBV5-5 and TRBJ1-5, reads DAGVTQSPTHLIKTRGQQVTLRCSPISGHKSVSWYQQVLGQGPQFIFQYYEKEERGRGNFPDRFSARQFPNYSSELNVNALLLGDSALYLCASSLVDSNNQPQHFGDGTRLSIL.